This T cell receptor (beta chain) came from a study of T-cell memory formation after mild COVID-19. Study in general: TCR clusters showed largely donor specificity. Study results and caveats: Certain responding clones were present in pre-infection memory, suggesting participation of cross-reactive memory. Later expanders leaned toward CD4+, whereas clones contracting from day 15 to 85 were balanced CD4/CD8.

A few counts support this clonotype. Its antigen is not identified. The 5'RACE method, run with constant-segment primers, produced TCR alpha and TCR beta cDNA libraries (carrying sample barcodes and UMIs). TCRdb reanalysed the 5' RACE reads using MiXCR and keeps one entry per CDR3 protein. The sample includes hundreds of thousands of distinct CDR3 sequences, around 17% of them seen just once. The CDR3 has 16 residues. V lost 5 bases to trimming and J lost 7 bases; unmatched junction nucleotides: 14. Germline CDR1 SGHTA, CDR2 FQGNSA. This TCR came from an adult woman who had mild COVID-19 (a few samples of this study predate the infection). Cell type and time point are not known. Sequenced: PBMCs or a T cell subset sorted from them (not recorded which). V is TRBV7-2 and J is TRBJ1-2; 9 positions match TRBD1. CDR3 sequence (DNA): TGTGCCAGCAGCCCCTACCCCGGGACAGGGAGCGGTGGCTACACCTTC. Translated, it gives CASSPYPGTGSGGYTF.